The 13 T cell receptor beta chains below were found in one sample sequenced in a study of cytomegalovirus exposure and HLA in healthy donors. The PCR ran on 60 Vbeta and 13 Jbeta primers. Using immunoSEQ multiplex PCR, the repertoire was profiled, and TCRdb retains in-frame clones only, with some absent. Here the sample spans 85,000 to 100,000 clones, around nine tenths being singletons. Sequenced sample: PBMCs. The receptors stem from a man aged 30 to 39 in good health and CMV-seropositive.

This sequence joins TRBV5-6 and TRBJ1-1; D unresolved. CDR1 and CDR2 from the germline V gene are SGHDT and YYEEEE. The V gene lost 4 bases and the J gene lost 7 bases, with 8 bases spanning the gap. The CDR3 runs to 11 residues. The CDR3: CASSIQREAFF. The CDR3 DNA reads as TGTGCCAGCAGCATCCAGCGTGAAGCTTTCTTT.

The genes are TRBV15 and TRBJ1-4; no firm D call. Germline V lookup: CDR1 LNHNV, CDR2 YYDKDF (reference sequence). V was shortened by 0 bases and J by 7 bases, with 15 bases between the two germline ends. The CDR3 is made up of 16 amino acids. In DNA, the CDR3 is TGTGCCACCAGCAGAGATGGCCGGGGTCCGGGTGAAAAACTGTTTTTT. It encodes CATSRDGRGPGEKLFF.

The chain uses TRBV15 and TRBJ1-1; 9 bases fit TRBD1. CDR1 is LNHNV, CDR2 YYDKDF, per germline (reference sequence). The CDR3 totals 16 residues. With V trimmed by 1 base and J by 3 bases, 6 bases remained unmatched. The CDR3 sequence is CATSRAWGQGHTEAFF. CDR3 sequence (DNA): TGTGCCACCAGCAGAGCTTGGGGACAGGGTCACACTGAAGCTTTCTTT.

V usage is TRBV28 and J usage is TRBJ1-2; D is perhaps TRBD1 (6 bases). Germline V gives CDR1 MDHEN, CDR2 SYDVKM. This CDR3 region has 15 residues. V lost 7 bases and J 3 bases, leaving 18 bases between the germline ends. CDR3: CASTRGAGAHYGYTF. CDR3 nucleotides: TGTGCCAGCACGCGAGGGGCGGGGGCTCACTATGGCTACACCTTC.

The chain combines TRBV11-2 with TRBJ2-7, with 12 nucleotides matching TRBD2. Germline V gives CDR1 SGHAT, CDR2 FQNNGV. The length of the CDR3 is 17 residues. V dropped 3 bases and J dropped 2; count of bases not matched to a gene: 8. Here the CDR3 reads CASSFWASGRGAYEQYF. As DNA, the CDR3 is TGTGCCAGCAGCTTCTGGGCTAGCGGGAGGGGAGCCTACGAGCAGTACTTC.

The V call is TRBV30, the J call TRBJ1-2; D call uncertain. Trimming shortened V by 0 bases and J by 7 bases, and 9 bases separated the two germline ends. CDR3 length: 12 residues. The germline gives CDR1 GTSNPN, CDR2 SVGIG (reference sequence). CDR3 coding DNA: TGTGCCTGGAGTGTCAACTTCGGTGGCTACACCTTC. Its translation: CAWSVNFGGYTF.

J is TRBJ2-7 and V is TRBV6-5; 9 nucleotides line up with TRBD1. This CDR3 region has 14 residues. The germline CDR1 and CDR2 sequences are MNHEY and SVGAGI. J lost 2 bases, V lost 4 bases, and 3 bases had no gene match. The CDR3 region has the DNA TGTGCCAGCAGTTCTGGGACAGGGACCTACGAGCAGTACTTC. This translates into CASSSGTGTYEQYF.

This clone has only one observation. The chain joins TRBV10-1 to TRBJ2-3, with TRBD2 matching 7 bases. V lost 2 bases and J lost 6; bases outside the gene matches: 5. CDR1 WNHNN and CDR2 SYGVQD come from the germline V gene (reference sequence). The CDR3 extends over 14 amino acids. CDR3 in DNA: TGCGCCAGCAGTGAGCGGGGGGTCTTGGATACGCAGTATTTT. This encodes CASSERGVLDTQYF.

The V gene is TRBV28, the J gene TRBJ2-1, with TRBD1 identical over 7 bases. The ends lost 6 bases at V and 3 bases at J; junction bases unmatched: 8. In germline, CDR1 is MDHEN, CDR2 SYDVKM. This CDR3 is 15 amino acids long. The CDR3 DNA follows: TGTGCCAGCAGCCTCCGGGACAGAGGCTACAATGAGCAGTTCTTC. It codes for CASSLRDRGYNEQFF.

The chain uses TRBV7-8 and TRBJ2-1; D may be TRBD1 (6 bases). Germline assignment: CDR1 SGHVS and CDR2 FQNEAQ. The CDR3 is made up of 14 amino acids. The germline V and J ends were trimmed by 1 base and 8 bases, with 12 bases remaining between them. The CDR3 spells CASSLVPGADEQFF. As DNA, the CDR3 is TGTGCCAGCAGCTTAGTACCAGGGGCTGATGAGCAGTTCTTC.

The chain has TRBV6-5 and TRBJ2-1, with 7 nucleotides matching TRBD2. This CDR3 comprises 16 residues. Germline assignment: CDR1 MNHEY and CDR2 SVGAGI. Losses at the gene ends were 4 bases for V and 2 bases for J; bases not matched to a gene: 8. Here the CDR3 DNA reads TGTGCCAGCAGTTCCCCCCCGACTAGCACCTACAATGAGCAGTTCTTC. Translation gives CASSSPPTSTYNEQFF.

This rearrangement joins TRBV7-9 to TRBJ2-7; TRBD1 aligns across 9 bases. Germline CDR1 SEHNR, CDR2 FQNEAQ (reference sequence). The CDR3 has 15 amino acids. Unmatched junction bases numbered 8, after V lost 2 bases and J lost 6 bases. The CDR3 protein is CASSLWGQGGLEQYF. For the CDR3, the DNA is TGTGCCAGCAGCTTATGGGGACAGGGCGGGCTCGAGCAGTACTTC.

This rearrangement joins TRBV28 to TRBJ1-2; D not resolved. Germline V lookup: CDR1 MDHEN, CDR2 SYDVKM. The CDR3 has 14 amino acids. V lost 4 bases and J 0 bases, leaving 9 bases between the germline ends. This CDR3 is CASSYGKPNYGYTF. CDR3 in DNA: TGTGCCAGCAGTTATGGCAAACCTAACTATGGCTACACCTTC.